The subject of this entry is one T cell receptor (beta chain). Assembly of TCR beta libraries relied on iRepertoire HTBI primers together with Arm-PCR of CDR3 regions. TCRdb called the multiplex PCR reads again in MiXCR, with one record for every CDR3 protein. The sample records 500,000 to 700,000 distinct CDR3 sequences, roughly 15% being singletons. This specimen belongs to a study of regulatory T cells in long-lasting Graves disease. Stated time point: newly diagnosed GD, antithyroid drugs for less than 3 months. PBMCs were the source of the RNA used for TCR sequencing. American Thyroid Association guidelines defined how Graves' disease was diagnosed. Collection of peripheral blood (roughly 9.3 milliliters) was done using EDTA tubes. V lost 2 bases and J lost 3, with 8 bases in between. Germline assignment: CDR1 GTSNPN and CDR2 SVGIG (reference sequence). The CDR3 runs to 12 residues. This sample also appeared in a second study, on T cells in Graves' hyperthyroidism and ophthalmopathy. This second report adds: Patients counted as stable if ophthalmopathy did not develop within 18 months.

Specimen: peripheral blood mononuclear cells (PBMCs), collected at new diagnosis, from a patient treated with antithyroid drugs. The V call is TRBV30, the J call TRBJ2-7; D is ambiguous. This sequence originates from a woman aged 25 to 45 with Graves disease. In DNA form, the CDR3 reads TGTGCCTGGAGTCCCCAGCGCTACGAGCAGTACTTC. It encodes CAWSPQRYEQYF. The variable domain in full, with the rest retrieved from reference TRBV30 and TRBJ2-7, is SQTIHQWPATLVQPVGSPLSLECTVEGTSNPNLYWYRQAAGRGLQLLFYSVGIGQISSEVPQNLSASRPQDRQFILSSKKLLLSDSGFYLCAWSPQRYEQYFGPGTRLTVT.